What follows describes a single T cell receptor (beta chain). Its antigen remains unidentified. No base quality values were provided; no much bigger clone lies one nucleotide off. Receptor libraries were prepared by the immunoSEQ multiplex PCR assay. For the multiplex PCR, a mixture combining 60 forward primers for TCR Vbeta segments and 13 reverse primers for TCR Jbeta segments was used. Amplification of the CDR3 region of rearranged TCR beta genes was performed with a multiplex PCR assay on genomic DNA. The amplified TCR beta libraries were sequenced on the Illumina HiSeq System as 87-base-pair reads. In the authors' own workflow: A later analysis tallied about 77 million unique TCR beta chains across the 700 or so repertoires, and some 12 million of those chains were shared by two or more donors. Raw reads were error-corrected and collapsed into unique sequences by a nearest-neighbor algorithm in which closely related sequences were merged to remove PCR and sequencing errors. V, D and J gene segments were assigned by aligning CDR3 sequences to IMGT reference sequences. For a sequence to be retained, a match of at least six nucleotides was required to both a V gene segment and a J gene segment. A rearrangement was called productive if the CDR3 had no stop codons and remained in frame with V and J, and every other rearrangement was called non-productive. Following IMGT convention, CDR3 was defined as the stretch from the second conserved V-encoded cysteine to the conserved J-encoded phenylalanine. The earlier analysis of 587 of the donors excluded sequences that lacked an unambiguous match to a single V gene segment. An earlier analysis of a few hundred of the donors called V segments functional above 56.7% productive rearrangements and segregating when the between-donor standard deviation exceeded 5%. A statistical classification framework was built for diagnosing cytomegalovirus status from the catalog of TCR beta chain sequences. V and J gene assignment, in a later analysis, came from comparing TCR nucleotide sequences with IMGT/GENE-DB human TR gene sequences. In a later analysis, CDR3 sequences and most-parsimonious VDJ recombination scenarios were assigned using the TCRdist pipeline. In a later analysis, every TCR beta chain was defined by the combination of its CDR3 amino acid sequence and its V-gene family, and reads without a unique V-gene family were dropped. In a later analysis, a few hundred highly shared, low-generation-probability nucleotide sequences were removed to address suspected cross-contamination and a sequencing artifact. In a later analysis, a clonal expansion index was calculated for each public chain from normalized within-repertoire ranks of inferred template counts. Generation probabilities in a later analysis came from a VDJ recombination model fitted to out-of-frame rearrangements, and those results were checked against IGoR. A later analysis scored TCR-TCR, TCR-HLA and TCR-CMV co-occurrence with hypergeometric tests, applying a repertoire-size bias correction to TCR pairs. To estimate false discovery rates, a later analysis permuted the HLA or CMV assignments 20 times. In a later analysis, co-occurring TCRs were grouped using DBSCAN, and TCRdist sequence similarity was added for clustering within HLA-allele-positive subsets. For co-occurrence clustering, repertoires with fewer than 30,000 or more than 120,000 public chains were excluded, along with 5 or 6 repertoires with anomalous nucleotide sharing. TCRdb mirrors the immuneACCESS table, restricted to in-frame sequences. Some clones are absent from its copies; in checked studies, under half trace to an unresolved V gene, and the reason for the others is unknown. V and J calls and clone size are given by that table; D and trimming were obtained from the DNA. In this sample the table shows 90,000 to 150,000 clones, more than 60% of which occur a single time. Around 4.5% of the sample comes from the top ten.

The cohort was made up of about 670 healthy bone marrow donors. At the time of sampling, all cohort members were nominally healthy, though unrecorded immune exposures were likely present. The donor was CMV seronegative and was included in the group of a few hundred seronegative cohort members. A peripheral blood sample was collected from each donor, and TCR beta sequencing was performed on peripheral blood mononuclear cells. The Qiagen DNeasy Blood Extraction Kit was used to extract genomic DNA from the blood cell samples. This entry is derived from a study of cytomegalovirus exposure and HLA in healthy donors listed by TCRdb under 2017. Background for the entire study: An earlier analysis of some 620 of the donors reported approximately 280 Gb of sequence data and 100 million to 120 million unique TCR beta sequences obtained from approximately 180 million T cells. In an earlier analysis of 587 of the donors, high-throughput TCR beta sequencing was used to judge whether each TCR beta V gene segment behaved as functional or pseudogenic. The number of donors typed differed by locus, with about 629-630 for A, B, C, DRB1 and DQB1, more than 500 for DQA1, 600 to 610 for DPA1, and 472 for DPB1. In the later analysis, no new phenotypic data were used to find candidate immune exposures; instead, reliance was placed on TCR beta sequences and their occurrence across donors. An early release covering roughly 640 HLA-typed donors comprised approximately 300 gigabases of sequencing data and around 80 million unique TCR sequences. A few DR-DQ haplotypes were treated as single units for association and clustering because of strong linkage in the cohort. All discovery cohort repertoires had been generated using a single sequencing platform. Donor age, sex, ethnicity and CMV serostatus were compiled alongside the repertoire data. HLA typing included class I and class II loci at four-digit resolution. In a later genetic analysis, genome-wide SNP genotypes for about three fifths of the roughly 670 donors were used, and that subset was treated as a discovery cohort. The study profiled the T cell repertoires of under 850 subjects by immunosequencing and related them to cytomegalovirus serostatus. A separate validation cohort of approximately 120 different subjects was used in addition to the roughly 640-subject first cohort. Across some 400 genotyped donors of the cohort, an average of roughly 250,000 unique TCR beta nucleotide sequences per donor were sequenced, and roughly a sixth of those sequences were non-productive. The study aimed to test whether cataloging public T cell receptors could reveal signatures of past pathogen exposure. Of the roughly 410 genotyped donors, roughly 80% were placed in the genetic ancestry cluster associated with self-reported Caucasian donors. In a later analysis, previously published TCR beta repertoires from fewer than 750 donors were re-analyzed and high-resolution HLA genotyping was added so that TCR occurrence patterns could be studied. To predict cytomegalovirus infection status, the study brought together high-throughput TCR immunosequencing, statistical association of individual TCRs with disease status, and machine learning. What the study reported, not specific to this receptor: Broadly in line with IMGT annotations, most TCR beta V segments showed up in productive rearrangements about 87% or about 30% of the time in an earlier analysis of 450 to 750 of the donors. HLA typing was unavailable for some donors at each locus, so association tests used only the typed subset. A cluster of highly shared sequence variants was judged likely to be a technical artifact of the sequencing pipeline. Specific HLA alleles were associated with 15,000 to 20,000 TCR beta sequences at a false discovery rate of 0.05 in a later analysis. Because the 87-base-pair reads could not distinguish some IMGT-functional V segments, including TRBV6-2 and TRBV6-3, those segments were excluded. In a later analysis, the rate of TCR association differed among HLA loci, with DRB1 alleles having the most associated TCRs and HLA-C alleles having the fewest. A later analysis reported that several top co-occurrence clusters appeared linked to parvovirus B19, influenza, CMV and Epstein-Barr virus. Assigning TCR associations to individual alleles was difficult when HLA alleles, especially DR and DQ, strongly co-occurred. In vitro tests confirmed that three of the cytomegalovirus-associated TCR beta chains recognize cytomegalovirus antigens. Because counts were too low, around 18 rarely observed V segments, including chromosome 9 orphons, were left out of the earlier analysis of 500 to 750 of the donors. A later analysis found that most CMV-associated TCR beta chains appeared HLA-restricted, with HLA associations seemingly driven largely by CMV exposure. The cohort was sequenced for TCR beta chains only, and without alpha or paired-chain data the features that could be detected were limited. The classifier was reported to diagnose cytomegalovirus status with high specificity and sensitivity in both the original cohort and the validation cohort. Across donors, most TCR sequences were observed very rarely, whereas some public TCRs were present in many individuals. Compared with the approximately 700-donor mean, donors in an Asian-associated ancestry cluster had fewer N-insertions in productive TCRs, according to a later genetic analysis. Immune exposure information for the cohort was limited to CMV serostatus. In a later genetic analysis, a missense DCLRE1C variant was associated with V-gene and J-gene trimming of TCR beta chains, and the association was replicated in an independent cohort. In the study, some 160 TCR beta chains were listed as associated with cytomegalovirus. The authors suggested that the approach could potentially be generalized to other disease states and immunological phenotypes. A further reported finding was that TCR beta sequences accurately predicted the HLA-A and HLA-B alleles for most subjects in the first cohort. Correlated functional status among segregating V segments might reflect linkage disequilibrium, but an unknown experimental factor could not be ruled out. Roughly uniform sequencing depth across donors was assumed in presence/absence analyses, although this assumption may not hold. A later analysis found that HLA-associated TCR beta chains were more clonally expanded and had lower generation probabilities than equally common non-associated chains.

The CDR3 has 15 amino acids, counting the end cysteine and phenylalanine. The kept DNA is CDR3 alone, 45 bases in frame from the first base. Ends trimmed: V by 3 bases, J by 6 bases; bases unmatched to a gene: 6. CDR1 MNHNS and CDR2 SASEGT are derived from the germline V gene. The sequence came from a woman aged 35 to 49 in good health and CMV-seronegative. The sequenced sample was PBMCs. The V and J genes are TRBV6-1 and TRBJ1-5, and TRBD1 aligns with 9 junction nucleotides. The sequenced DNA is TGTGCCAGCAGTGACGGACAGGGGACGGGTCAGCCCCAGCATTTT. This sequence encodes CASSDGQGTGQPQHF.